This T cell receptor beta chain was profiled in a study of shared clonotypes between healthy human individuals. CD8 cells classed as naive were CD45RO-negative and positively selected for CCR7, excluding terminally differentiated effector memory CD45RA+ cells. A remark on this clone: Antigen: not known.

General study points: Non-shared clonotypes displayed generation probabilities falling below those of clonotypes present in all four donors. Approximately 5% of naive CD4 clonotypes were shared across a handful of donors. Sorted-subset sequencing was shown by rarefaction to be incomplete despite large depth. The authors expected sequencing depth to affect clonotype sharing among donors.

The data were produced by immunoSEQ multiplex PCR, yet TCRdb's version contains in-frame clones alone and is incomplete. The repertoire holds millions of clones, about 95% seen once, with 1.1% in the top ten. The CDR3 sequence is 17 residues long. Trimming at V came to 6 bases and at J to 6 bases, leaving 15 bases not matched to a gene. In germline, CDR1 is SNHLY, CDR2 FYNNEI. Sequencing was carried out using naive CD8+ T cells sorted from blood. The TCR was taken from a man aged 18-30 years in good health. The chain recombines TRBV2 with TRBJ1-5, with 9 bases that match TRBD1. The CDR3 region has the DNA TGTGCCAGCAGCGCGGACAGGGGATCGGAGTTTGGTCAGCCCCAGCATTTT. It is translated as CASSADRGSEFGQPQHF.